The entry below describes one T cell receptor (beta chain). Original methodology: Counts of nucleated cells, estimated from reference gene primer amplification, were obtained. Measured with immunoSEQ multiplex PCR; TCRdb has only the in-frame clones, and not every one. V and J calls and clone size are copied from that table; D and trimming were computed from the DNA. Of roughly 160,000 clones in the sample, about 86% were seen once. This sample is drawn from a study of blood T cell repertoires in COVID-19. Turning to the study itself: Material from acute and convalescent COVID-19 was sourced from the United States, Italy and Spain. T cells, B-cell-depleted T cells, or PBMCs provided the cDNA or gDNA that served as material.

In germline, CDR1 is SGHRS, CDR2 YFSETQ. This CDR3 comprises 15 residues. Trimming took 0 bases from V and 2 from J, leaving 10 bases between them. The chain combines TRBV5-1 with TRBJ2-3; D is uncertain. This clonotype was obtained from a man between 60 and 70 years old with acute or convalescent COVID-19. Sequenced: peripheral blood. The CDR3 DNA is TGCGCCAGCAGCTTGGGTATACAGCCCACAGATACGCAGTATTTT. This codes for CASSLGIQPTDTQYF.